This entry is about one TCR beta chain. This specimen belongs to a study of blood T cell repertoires in COVID-19. Study context: Sources were T cells, B-cell-depleted T cells, or PBMCs; the material itself was cDNA or gDNA.

Sequencing was performed with immunoSEQ multiplex PCR; in TCRdb, only in-frame clones are kept and a portion is missing. Seen here are 150,000 to 200,000 clones, approximately 86% observed once, and the top ten hold roughly 3.3%. Trimming removed 1 base from V and 0 bases from J, with 16 bases in between. CDR3 length: 17 amino acids. CDR1 is LGHDT and CDR2 is YNNKEL in the germline V gene (reference sequence). The chain employs TRBV3-1 (or the pseudogene TRBV3-2) and TRBJ2-7; a possible D gene is TRBD2 (5 bases). The TCR originated in a man in his sixties or seventies with acute or convalescent COVID-19. The sequenced material came from peripheral blood. This CDR3 reads CASSQGWRLSSSYEQYF. The CDR3 bases are TGTGCCAGCAGCCAAGGGTGGAGGCTGTCCAGCTCCTACGAGCAGTACTTC.